This TCR beta chain was obtained from a study of beta chain features in type 1 diabetes. On the study more broadly: Sorted cells, 90 million to 120 million in number, were examined across all samples.

The sample holds a few counts of this clone. Germline CDR1 reads MNHNS; CDR2 reads SASEGT. The CDR3 runs to 14 residues. V lost 5 bases and J lost 1, with 11 bases in between. Expressed TCRB transcripts were sequenced because the entire RNA isolate underwent reverse transcription. TCRdb keeps only in-frame clones here, not all; method: immunoSEQ multiplex PCR. This sample yields a few hundred thousand clones, of which roughly 12% are seen a single time; 0.017% belongs to the top ten. One heparinised draw, averaging roughly 110 mL, was taken per donor. The purity of all sorted populations exceeded 95%. This receptor was taken from a man younger than 35 in good health. The sample taken for sequencing was naive CD4+ T cells from blood. This chain uses TRBV6-1 with TRBJ2-5, with a possible D match to TRBD2 (6 bases). The CDR3 sequence is CASSWRGLQETQYF. In DNA, the CDR3 is TGTGCCAGCAGTTGGCGGGGCCTCCAAGAGACCCAGTACTTC.